These T cell receptor beta chains were read from a single sample in a study of cytomegalovirus exposure and HLA in healthy donors. Profiled with immunoSEQ multiplex PCR; TCRdb holds only in-frame clones, not every one. The repertoire holds under 150,000 clones, with 65% to 75% as singletons. The sequenced sample consisted of PBMCs. These receptors were taken from a man in his 60s in good health and CMV-seronegative. CDR3s include the opening cysteine and the closing phenylalanine or tryptophan. A D gene is named only where the DNA matches it firmly. Not all rows give a size; the values are once, few, many and, for expanded clones, a class.

>TRBD1|TRBV19|TRBJ1-1|14|NA
TGTGCCAGTGCTCTGGGGGACAGGGACACTGAAGCTTTCTTT
CASALGDRDTEAFF
>TRBD1|TRBV28|TRBJ2-4|14|NA
TGTGCCAGCAGTCTGTCAGGGGGCAAAAACATTCAGTACTTC
CASSLSGGKNIQYF
>NA|TRBV6-5|TRBJ1-4|14|NA
TGTGCCAGCAGTTACTCTCGCGTAAATGAAAAACTGTTTTTT
CASSYSRVNEKLFF
>NA|TRBV7-8|TRBJ1-2|13|NA
TGTGCCAGCAGCTTGGCAGATAACTATGGCTACACCTTC
CASSLADNYGYTF
>TRBD1|TRBV5-4|TRBJ2-5|16|NA
TGTGCCAGCAGCTTAATGGGGACAGGGGGTTATGAGACCCAGTACTTC
CASSLMGTGGYETQYF
>TRBD1|TRBV7-9|TRBJ1-1|14|NA
TGTGCCAGCAGTTCCGGGACAGGGAACACTGAAGCTTTCTTT
CASSSGTGNTEAFF
>TRBD1|TRBV28|TRBJ2-2|15|few
TGTGCCAGCAGCGGGGCCAGGGGGCTCCCCGGGGAGCTGTTTTTT
CASSGARGLPGELFF
>TRBD1|TRBV19|TRBJ1-1|17|NA
TGTGCCAGTATCCCTGGGGCTGGACAGGGCAGACGGACTGAAGCTTTCTTT
CASIPGAGQGRRTEAFF
>TRBD1|TRBV7-9|TRBJ1-2|13|NA
TGTGCCAGCAGCTCGGGACAGGGTTATGGCTACACCTTC
CASSSGQGYGYTF
>TRBD1|TRBV4-3|TRBJ1-2|14|NA
TGCGCCAGCAGCCGAGAACAGGGGAACTATGGCTACACCTTC
CASSREQGNYGYTF
>TRBD1|TRBV7-2|TRBJ2-7|15|few
TGTGCCAGCACCCCGACAGGGGGCGCGATCTACGAGCAGTACTTC
CASTPTGGAIYEQYF
>TRBD1|TRBV28|TRBJ2-7|11|NA
TGTGCCAGCTACGGACAGGGAGAGCAGTACTTC
CASYGQGEQYF
>TRBD1|TRBV28|TRBJ1-6|18|NA
TGTGCCAGCAGTTTTCCCCACCGACAGGGGTGGGGTAATTCACCCCTCCACTTT
CASSFPHRQGWGNSPLHF
>NA|TRBV30|TRBJ2-3|14|NA
TGTGCCTGGAGTCCCCTAGCCGGGACAGATACGCAGTATTTT
CAWSPLAGTDTQYF